This TCR beta chain was recovered during a study of blood T cells in healthy people across ages. Overall study: There was about one barcoded beta molecule captured by template switching per two T cells.

It was with a sample-barcoded 5' primer and a J-beta primer mix that a second PCR of roughly 7 to 12 cycles was run. TCRdb ran MiXCR on the 5' RACE reads and lists one entry per CDR3 protein. Among some 1.5 million distinct CDR3 sequences listed, under 30% were seen once. The CDR3 length is 16 residues. The V and J ends lost 4 bases and 11 bases respectively, with 25 bases between them. This receptor was obtained from a woman aged 25 to 45 in good health. The material sequenced was blood. The V and J genes are TRBV5-7 and TRBJ2-4, with D uncertain. TRBV5-7 is annotated as an ORF whose role is uncertain. The CDR3 bases are TGTGCCAGCAGCCCGCCCCGACCCGGACGGGCCATCGTTCAGTACTTC. Protein: CASSPPRPGRAIVQYF.